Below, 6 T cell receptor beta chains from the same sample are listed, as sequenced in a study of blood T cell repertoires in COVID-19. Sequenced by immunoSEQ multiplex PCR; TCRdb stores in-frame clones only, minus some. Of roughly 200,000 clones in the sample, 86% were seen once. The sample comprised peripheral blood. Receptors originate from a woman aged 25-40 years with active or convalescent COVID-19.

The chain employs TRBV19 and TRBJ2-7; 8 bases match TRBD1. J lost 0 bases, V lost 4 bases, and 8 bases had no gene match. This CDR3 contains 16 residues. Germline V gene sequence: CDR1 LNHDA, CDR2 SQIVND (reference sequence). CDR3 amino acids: CASSTPWTGRSYEQYF. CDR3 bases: TGTGCCAGTAGTACCCCCTGGACAGGGCGCTCCTACGAGCAGTACTTC.

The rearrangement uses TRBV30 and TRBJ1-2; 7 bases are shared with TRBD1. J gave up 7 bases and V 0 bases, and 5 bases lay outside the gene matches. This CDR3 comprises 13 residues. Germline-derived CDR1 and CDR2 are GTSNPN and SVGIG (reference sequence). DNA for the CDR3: TGTGCCTGGAGTGTAACAGGGGTAGGTGGCTACACCTTC. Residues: CAWSVTGVGGYTF.

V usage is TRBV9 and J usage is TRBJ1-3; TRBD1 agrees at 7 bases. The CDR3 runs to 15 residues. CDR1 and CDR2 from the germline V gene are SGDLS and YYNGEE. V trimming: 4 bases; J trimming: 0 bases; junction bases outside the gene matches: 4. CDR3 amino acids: CASSRGDSSGNTIYF. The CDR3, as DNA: TGTGCCAGCAGCAGGGGGGACAGCTCTGGAAACACCATATATTTT.

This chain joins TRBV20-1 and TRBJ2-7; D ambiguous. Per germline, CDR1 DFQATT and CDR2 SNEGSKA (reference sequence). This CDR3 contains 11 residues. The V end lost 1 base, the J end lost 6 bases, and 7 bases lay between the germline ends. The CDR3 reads CSARASGEQYF. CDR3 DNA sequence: TGCAGTGCTAGAGCTTCGGGCGAGCAGTACTTC.

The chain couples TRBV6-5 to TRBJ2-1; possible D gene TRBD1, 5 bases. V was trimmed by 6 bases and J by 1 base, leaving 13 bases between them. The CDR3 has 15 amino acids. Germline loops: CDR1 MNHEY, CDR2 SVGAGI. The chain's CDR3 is CASSPTTVSYNEQFF. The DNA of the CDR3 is TGTGCCAGCAGCCCAACGACAGTTTCCTACAATGAGCAGTTCTTC.

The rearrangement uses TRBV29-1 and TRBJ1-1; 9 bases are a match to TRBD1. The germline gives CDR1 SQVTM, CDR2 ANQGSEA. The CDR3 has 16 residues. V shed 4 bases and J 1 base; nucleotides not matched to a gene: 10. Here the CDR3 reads CSVGHTGGGKNTEAFF. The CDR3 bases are TGCAGCGTTGGTCATACAGGGGGCGGAAAGAACACTGAAGCTTTCTTT.